These 32 T cell receptor beta chains were sequenced from one sample in a study of T-cell reconstitution after alpha-beta-depleted transplantation in children. The TCRbeta library was prepared with unique molecular identifiers. From the PCR reads, TCRdb called clonotypes with MiXCR, one entry per CDR3 protein. This sample has about 540,000 distinct CDR3 sequences; about 17% occur once, and the top ten carry around 3.3%. The specimen was PBMCs from the stem cell graft donor, collected from the stem cell graft. These receptor sequences come from a human donor who donated a stem cell graft to a child with acute lymphoblastic leukemia.

V usage is TRBV20-1 and J usage is TRBJ2-6; a possible D gene is TRBD1 (6 bases). The V and J ends lost 6 bases and 2 bases respectively, with 17 bases between them. Looked up from germline, CDR1 is DFQATT and CDR2 is SNEGSKA (reference sequence). CDR3 length: 16 residues. CDR3 in DNA: TGCAGTGCCAATCTTGGGGGCGCCGCTGGGGCCAACGTCCTGACTTTC. It encodes CSANLGGAAGANVLTF.

This chain connects TRBV5-1 to TRBJ1-1; 7 bases agree with TRBD1. The germline CDR1 and CDR2 sequences are SGHRS and YFSETQ. The CDR3 runs 16 residues. The V and J ends lost 0 bases and 0 bases, in that order; junction bases with no gene match: 5. The CDR3 loop reads CASSLGGQYMNTEAFF. The CDR3 DNA reads TGCGCCAGCAGCTTGGGGGGACAGTACATGAACACTGAAGCTTTCTTT.

In DNA, the CDR3 is TGTGCCAGCAGCCGAGGGGGGTGGAACGGGGAGCTGTTTTTT. Amino acid sequence: CASSRGGWNGELFF. The rearrangement joins TRBV7-2 to TRBJ2-2; D might be TRBD1 or TRBD2, each matching 6 bases. The CDR3 covers 14 residues. The V gene's germline CDR1 is SGHTA and CDR2 FQGNSA. Trimming stripped 5 bases from V and 7 bases from J, with 14 bases between. The full variable domain, its missing parts supplied by reference TRBV7-2 and TRBJ2-2, is GAGVSQSPSNKVTEKGKDVELRCDPISGHTALYWYRQSLGQGLEFLIYFQGNSAPDKSGLPSDRFSAERTGGSVSTLTIQRTQQEDSAVYLCASSRGGWNGELFFGEGSRLTVL.

The CDR3 DNA reads TGTGCCAGCAGCTGGAGACAGGGTGCAACTAATGAAAAACTGTTTTTT. Protein product: CASSWRQGATNEKLFF. The chain combines TRBV7-8 with TRBJ1-4; TRBD1 aligns across 7 bases. This CDR3 is built from 16 residues. Losses at the gene ends were 4 bases for V and 0 bases for J; bases not matched to a gene: 5. Per the germline V gene, CDR1 is SGHVS and CDR2 is FQNEAQ.

The rearrangement links TRBV5-1 to TRBJ2-1, with D perhaps TRBD1 (7 bases). CDR1 and CDR2 (germline): SGHRS, YFSETQ. The CDR3 totals 12 residues. Trimming removed 4 bases at V and 15 bases at J, with 17 bases between. CDR3: CASSPEGASRFF. The CDR3 nucleotides read TGCGCCAGCAGCCCGGAGGGGGCCAGTCGGTTCTTC.

This clonotype was picked up a small number of times. The CDR3 bases are TGTGCCAGCAGCGCCGGTCAACGGGGTTGGGGAGAGACCCAGTACTTC. Protein: CASSAGQRGWGETQYF. J is TRBJ2-5 and V is TRBV9, with a possible D match to TRBD2 (5 bases). CDR1 and CDR2 from the germline V gene are SGDLS and YYNGEE. This CDR3 contains 16 residues. Trimming removed 3 bases at V and 4 bases at J, with 19 bases between.

The CDR3 loop reads CASSVAGGRANVLTF. The CDR3 bases are TGTGCCAGCAGCGTAGCGGGCGGTAGGGCCAACGTCCTGACTTTC. The V gene is TRBV9, the J gene TRBJ2-6; D is undetermined. Trimming pared 0 bases from V and 5 bases from J, leaving 9 bases between. Germline CDR1 reads SGDLS; CDR2 reads YYNGEE. This CDR3 comprises 15 residues.

J is TRBJ2-1 and V is TRBV29-1; D assignment may be TRBD1 or TRBD2 (5 bases each). The V gene's germline CDR1 is SQVTM and CDR2 ANQGSEA. The CDR3 is 12 amino acids. With 6 bases removed from V and 4 bases from J, the gap between germline ends came to 10 bases. The CDR3 region has the DNA TGCAGCGTAGTGGGACGTTACAATGAGCAGTTCTTC. This translates into CSVVGRYNEQFF.

The rearrangement links TRBV18 to TRBJ2-7; 10 nucleotides match TRBD1. The CDR3 length is 14 residues. The V gene end was trimmed by 3 bases and the J gene end by 5 bases; junction bases not matched to a gene: 4. Germline V gives CDR1 KGHSH, CDR2 LQKENI. CDR3 in DNA: TGTGCCAGCTCACCGGGACAGGGGATGGACGAGCAGTACTTC. Its protein is CASSPGQGMDEQYF.

This clonotype occurred a few times. The V gene is TRBV29-1, the J gene TRBJ1-1; D ambiguous. V lost 5 bases and J lost 0, with 7 bases in between. Germline CDR1 SQVTM, CDR2 ANQGSEA. CDR3 length: 12 amino acids. In DNA form, the CDR3 reads TGCAGCGTTCACAGTATGAACACTGAAGCTTTCTTT. As protein: CSVHSMNTEAFF.

This rearrangement joins TRBV20-1 to TRBJ2-7; TRBD2 aligns across 7 bases. The CDR3 runs to 14 residues. Germline V gene data show CDR1 as DFQATT and CDR2 as SNEGSKA (reference sequence). The trim removed 4 bases at V and 3 bases at J, leaving 9 bases unmatched. The CDR3 protein is CSATGWEGNYEQYF. The CDR3 nucleotides are TGCAGTGCTACGGGATGGGAGGGAAACTACGAGCAGTACTTC.

In this sample, this clonotype turned up a few times. The chain joins TRBV6-4 to TRBJ2-1, with TRBD1 matching over 8 bases. Germline V gives CDR1 MRHNA, CDR2 SNTAGT. CDR3 size: 15 residues. Losses at the gene ends were 0 bases for V and 8 bases for J; bases not matched to a gene: 6. CDR3 DNA: TGTGCCAGCAGTGACTCCCAACAGGGGGGTGATGAGCAGTTCTTC. Protein: CASSDSQQGGDEQFF.

The V call is TRBV5-5, the J call TRBJ2-7, with D maybe TRBD1 (6 bases). The CDR3 spans 16 residues. The V and J ends lost 4 bases and 0 bases respectively, with 17 bases between them. Germline V gene lookup returns CDR1 SGHKS and CDR2 YYEKEE (reference sequence). CDR3 in amino acids: CASSRVTGLSSYEQYF. Here the CDR3 DNA reads TGTGCCAGCAGCCGCGTTACAGGGTTGAGCTCCTACGAGCAGTACTTC.

This sequence joins TRBV20-1 and TRBJ1-5; 7 bases align to TRBD1. The germline V gene has CDR1 DFQATT and CDR2 SNEGSKA (reference sequence). CDR3 size: 17 residues. Trimming took 1 base from V and 0 from J; bases not matched to a gene: 9. Here the CDR3 DNA reads TGCAGTGCTAGAGGCCTAACAGGGGTTCATAGCAATCAGCCCCAGCATTTT. As protein: CSARGLTGVHSNQPQHF.

This clonotype was detected a few times. The gene calls are TRBV27 and TRBJ1-1; 8 positions agree with TRBD1. The germline V gene encodes CDR1 MNHEY and CDR2 SMNVEV (reference sequence). The CDR3 extends over 14 amino acids. Unmatched junction bases numbered 6, after V lost 5 bases and J lost 4 bases. In DNA form, the CDR3 reads TGTGCCAGCAGTGCGGGACAGGCGGGCACTGAAGCTTTCTTT. Translation: CASSAGQAGTEAFF.

This chain connects TRBV12-3 or TRBV12-4 to TRBJ1-2, with D possibly TRBD1 on 5 matching bases. This CDR3 spans 16 amino acids. V was trimmed by 5 bases and J by 6 bases, leaving 22 bases between them. The CDR3: CASSEPPGQTLNGYTF. CDR3 sequence (DNA): TGTGCCAGCAGTGAACCCCCGGGGCAGACACTGAATGGCTACACCTTC.

This clonotype was observed a handful of times. The chain links TRBV5-6 to TRBJ2-1, with a possible D match to TRBD2 (5 bases). The V end was cut by 9 bases, the J end by 12 bases, with 28 bases between. Germline V gene sequence: CDR1 SGHDT, CDR2 YYEEEE. The CDR3 totals 15 residues. CDR3 sequence: CATSPWTDFPRAQFF. In nucleotides, the CDR3 is TGTGCCACCTCCCCTTGGACGGACTTCCCCCGTGCGCAGTTCTTC. Full variable domain (outside the CDR3, taken from reference TRBV5-6 and TRBJ2-1): DAGVTQSPTHLIKTRGQQVTLRCSPKSGHDTVSWYQQALGQGPQFIFQYYEEEERQRGNFPDRFSGHQFPNYSSELNVNALLLGDSALYLCATSPWTDFPRAQFFGPGTRLTVL.

This clonotype came up a few times. The chain is built from TRBV7-9 and TRBJ2-2; TRBD2 aligns across 7 bases. Germline V gene sequence: CDR1 SEHNR, CDR2 FQNEAQ (reference sequence). The CDR3 spans 16 residues. V trimming: 5 bases; J trimming: 0 bases; junction bases outside the gene matches: 6. In nucleotides, the CDR3 is TGTGCCAGCAGCAGCGCCGGGACTACGAACACCGGGGAGCTGTTTTTT. Translated, it gives CASSSAGTTNTGELFF.

This clonotype was recorded many times. The chain links TRBV5-1 to TRBJ2-3; D is unclear. The germline V gene encodes CDR1 SGHRS and CDR2 YFSETQ. V lost 0 bases and J 4 bases, leaving 3 bases between the germline ends. The CDR3 is made up of 12 amino acids. In nucleotides, the CDR3 is TGCGCCAGCAGCTTGGAGGCAGATACGCAGTATTTT. Translation gives CASSLEADTQYF.

This chain joins TRBV11-2 and TRBJ2-1; D is unresolved. The germline V gene encodes CDR1 SGHAT and CDR2 FQNNGV. The CDR3 runs 13 residues. V was clipped by 2 bases and J by 8 bases, with 10 bases between them. The CDR3 nucleotides read TGTGCCAGCAGCTTAAGTCCTCCGTATGAGCAGTTCTTC. Its translation is CASSLSPPYEQFF.

This sequence joins TRBV28 and TRBJ2-1; tentatively, D is TRBD1 (6 bases). Germline V gene lookup returns CDR1 MDHEN and CDR2 SYDVKM. Trimming left V 1 base short and J 9 bases short, with 16 bases between. This CDR3 comprises 15 residues. The CDR3 DNA follows: TGTGCCAGCAGTTTATTGAGTTCAGGGGTCGGTGAGCAGTTCTTC. This gives the protein CASSLLSSGVGEQFF.

This clonotype has only a few counts. The V call is TRBV6-1, the J call TRBJ2-1, with 8 bases fitting TRBD2. V shed 6 bases and J 3 bases; nucleotides not matched to a gene: 4. Germline CDR1 is MNHNS and CDR2 is SASEGT. The CDR3 runs to 14 residues. The DNA of the CDR3 is TGTGCCAGCAGGAAAGCGGGAGACTACAATGAGCAGTTCTTC. The encoded protein is CASRKAGDYNEQFF.

The V gene is TRBV7-3, the J gene TRBJ2-3; D ambiguous. Germline loops: CDR1 SGHTA, CDR2 FQGTGA. The ends were cut back, 4 bases at V and 4 bases at J, with 9 bases in the middle. This CDR3 has 13 amino acids. The CDR3 is CASSSPGSDTQYF. The CDR3 DNA sequence: TGTGCCAGCAGCTCCCCGGGTTCAGATACGCAGTATTTT.

This clonotype turned up a few times. This sequence joins TRBV5-1 and TRBJ2-1, with 14 bases matching TRBD2. V was clipped by 5 bases and J by 4 bases; unmatched bases: 5. CDR3 length: 16 residues. In germline, CDR1 is SGHRS, CDR2 YFSETQ. The CDR3 nucleotides read TGCGCCAGCAGTCAGGGGACTAGCGGGAGTTACAATGAGCAGTTCTTC. It specifies CASSQGTSGSYNEQFF.

The genes are TRBV7-9 and TRBJ2-3; possible D gene TRBD2, 6 bases. Looked up from germline, CDR1 is SEHNR and CDR2 is FQNEAQ (reference sequence). V lost 5 bases and J lost 7, with 25 bases in between. The CDR3 extends over 17 amino acids. The CDR3 region is CASSPAPRGTRLYTQYF. CDR3 in DNA: TGTGCCAGCAGCCCCGCCCCCCGTGGGACTCGCTTATATACGCAGTATTTT.

Concerning this clonotype itself: The junction departs from the called germline gene at one end, perhaps through a read error. The CDR3, as DNA: TGCGCCAGCAGCTTGGCCGGAACGAACACTGAAGCTTTCTTT. Translated, it gives CASSLAGTNTEAFF. This sequence joins TRBV7-9 and TRBJ1-1; D remains ambiguous. The germline gives CDR1 SEHNR, CDR2 FQNEAQ (reference sequence). The CDR3 length is 14 residues.

This CDR3 is CASSYSWGTGGQPQHF. CDR3 DNA: TGTGCCAGCAGTTACTCGTGGGGGACAGGGGGTCAGCCCCAGCATTTT. The J gene is TRBJ1-5, the V gene TRBV6-5; 11 bases align to TRBD1. The trim removed 0 bases at V and 6 bases at J, leaving 4 bases unmatched. The CDR3 sequence is 16 residues long. From germline, CDR1 is MNHEY and CDR2 SVGAGI.

This clonotype appeared a few times. The chain has TRBV6-1 and TRBJ2-5; D might be TRBD1 (6 bases). Germline V gene data show CDR1 as MNHNS and CDR2 as SASEGT. Trimming cost V 6 bases and J 5 bases, with 22 bases left between them. The CDR3 is 16 amino acids. CDR3 nucleotide sequence: TGTGCCAGCAGGGTTCAGGGGCTCGGCCCTAGGGAGACCCAGTACTTC. Protein product: CASRVQGLGPRETQYF.

V gene TRBV20-1 combines with J gene TRBJ2-7; D not resolved. V gave up 6 bases and J gave up 0 bases, with 15 bases separating them. Germline lookup yields CDR1 DFQATT and CDR2 SNEGSKA (reference sequence). CDR3 length equals 14 residues. The DNA for the CDR3 is TGCAGTGCCCACGTGGGTGCGGCCTCCTACGAGCAGTACTTC. This encodes CSAHVGAASYEQYF.

The rearrangement uses TRBV5-1 and TRBJ2-3, with no clear D. Germline V lookup: CDR1 SGHRS, CDR2 YFSETQ. CDR3 length: 12 residues. V lost 5 bases, J lost 2 bases, and 6 bases lay in between. As DNA, the CDR3 is TGCGCCAGCAGATCCGACACAGATACGCAGTATTTT. It specifies CASRSDTDTQYF.

The V and J genes are TRBV2 and TRBJ2-5, with D perhaps matching TRBD2 (6 bases). There are 16 residues in the CDR3. The germline gives CDR1 SNHLY, CDR2 FYNNEI. Trimming removed 4 bases from V and 2 bases from J, with 17 bases in between. The CDR3 DNA sequence: TGTGCCAGCAGTGTTTGGCCCGGGAGCAGTCAAGAGACCCAGTACTTC. This codes for CASSVWPGSSQETQYF.

The rearrangement uses TRBV12-3 or TRBV12-4 and TRBJ2-7; TRBD1 agrees at 8 bases. Trimming at V came to 6 bases and at J to 3 bases, leaving 7 bases not matched to a gene. The CDR3 is made up of 14 amino acids. The CDR3 protein is CASSGQGRFYEQYF. In DNA, the CDR3 is TGTGCCAGCAGCGGACAGGGCCGCTTCTACGAGCAGTACTTC.